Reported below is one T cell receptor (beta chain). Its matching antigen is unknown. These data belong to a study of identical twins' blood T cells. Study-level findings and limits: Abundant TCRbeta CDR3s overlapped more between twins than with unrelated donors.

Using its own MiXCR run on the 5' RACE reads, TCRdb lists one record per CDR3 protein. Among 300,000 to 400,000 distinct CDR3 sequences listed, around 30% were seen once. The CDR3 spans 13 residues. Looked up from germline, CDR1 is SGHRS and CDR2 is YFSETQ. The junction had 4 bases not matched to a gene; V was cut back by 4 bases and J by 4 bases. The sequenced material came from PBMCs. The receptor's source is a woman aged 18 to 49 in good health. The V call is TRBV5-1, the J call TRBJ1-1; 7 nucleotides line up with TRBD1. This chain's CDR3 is CASSPQGSTEAFF. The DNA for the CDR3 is TGCGCCAGCAGCCCACAGGGGTCCACTGAAGCTTTCTTT.